This T cell receptor beta chain was obtained from a study of vaccination and CD4 T cells after COVID-19 (dated by TCRdb to the early 2020s). Turning to the overall study: SARS-CoV-2 positivity had been established in the convalescent patients by nasal swab PCR, and mild disease was recorded in roughly 9 of these patients and severe disease in one. The convalescent cohort included six males and four females, with two Hispanic individuals, seven Caucasians, two Asians and one multiracial person. In control cultures, a CEFX viral epitope pool was used as positive control, an HIV-1 Nef peptide pool was used as negative control, or no peptide was added. Post-COVID blood samples were collected from convalescent patients a median of around 96 days after diagnosis, with a range of roughly 30 to 170 days. Participants got two doses of the Pfizer-BioNTech BNT162b2 vaccine (n=8) or two doses of the Moderna mRNA-1273 vaccine (n=2). Post-vaccine blood samples were taken a median of 72 days after the second vaccine dose, with a range of roughly 14 to 250 days. The cultures were stimulated with overlapping spike peptide pools from SARS-CoV-2 and from the common cold coronaviruses HCoV-NL63, HCoV-OC43 and HCoV-229E. In roughly 10 COVID-19 convalescent patients and a few infection-naive healthy vaccine recipients, the spike-specific CD4+ TCR repertoire before mRNA vaccination was compared with the repertoire after mRNA vaccination.

Libraries were constructed by PCR. DNA from cultured CD4+ T cells underwent TCR sequencing with the Oncomine TCR Beta short-read assay at the Johns Hopkins FTIC core. Genomic DNA was extracted from the cultured CD4+ T cells with the QIAamp micro DNA kit. Oncomine TCR Beta libraries made from cultured CD4+ T cells were pooled using unique dual indexes and sequenced on an Illumina iSeq 100. The source study handled its data this way. Non-productive sequences were filtered out, and CDR3s that did not start with C, did not end with F or W, or were shorter than 7 amino acids were discarded. The MANAFEST web application identified antigen-specific clonotypes by comparing peptide-stimulated wells against reference wells and other culture wells. Positive clones required FDR below 0.05, an odds ratio above 5, and productive frequency above 0.1% in at least two of three replicate wells. Clonotypes that were significantly expanded in both SARS-CoV-2 spike wells and at least one common cold coronavirus spike condition were defined as cross-reactive. CDR3 homology was assessed with Levenshtein distances (stringdist) and unrooted phylogenetic trees (ape) in R version 3.6.1. The public reads were reprocessed in TCRdb via fastp at Q25 and MiXCR, keeping in-frame beta chains. Each CDR3 protein gets just one entry, which takes the most common genes and DNA from the rows behind it. For this entry, the V and J calls and clone size follow TCRdb and not the study's own pipeline. The sample includes approximately 12,000 distinct CDR3 sequences, with roughly 60% observed a single time. The top ten clones comprise approximately 8% of the sample.

The germline V gene gives CDR1 as SGHVS and CDR2 as FNYEAQ. The CDR3 numbers 14 residues from cysteine through phenylalanine. CDR3 DNA only is kept here, 42 bases in frame from base 1. V sheds 2 bases and J sheds 5 bases, leaving 12 bases between their ends. The sample's treatment or condition label, decoded: approximately nine-day PBMC culture with coronavirus spike peptide pools or control peptides (ViraFEST assay). The ViraFEST assay was used in the study, in which antigen-specific T cells were expanded with peptide pools and expanded clonotypes were subsequently identified by TCR sequencing. The convalescent patients' positive SARS-CoV-2 PCR tests fell between March and December 2020, which was before the Alpha, Beta and Delta variants emerged in the United States. Each well held two million PBMCs cultured with approximately 10 ug/ml peptide pools in IMDM containing approximately 5% human AB serum and 7.5 to 10 IU/ml IL-2. Half of the culture medium was replaced with fresh IL-2-containing medium on days 3 and 7. After 9 to 11 days of culture, CD4+ T cells were isolated by negative selection with the EasySep CD4+ T cell isolation kit. Ficoll-Paque Plus gradient centrifugation was used to isolate PBMCs from whole blood, and the isolated PBMCs were then either used fresh or cryopreserved at -140C. Each culture condition was generally run in triplicate wells.

The investigation overall reported the following: Relatively few convalescent patients were included in the study, and early timepoints after natural infection were not analyzed. In convalescent patients, a median about 86% of post-vaccine SARS-CoV-2-reactive clones were detected only after vaccination, suggesting vaccine-specific priming. An increase in the median number of SARS-CoV-2-reactive clonotypes from 21 after infection to a few dozen after vaccination was observed, but the change was not found to be significant. Of the vaccine-specific clones in convalescent patients, 304 of 307, or nearly all, reacted only to SARS-CoV-2 spike and did not cross-react with common cold coronaviruses.

Turning to this clonotype: This receptor's antigen is unknown. The input lacks base qualities; no much larger clone sits a single base away.

The chain uses TRBV7-6 and TRBJ2-5, with a tentative D gene TRBD2 over 5 matching bases. The clonotype was recovered from a human donor who had recovered from COVID-19. Sequencing was done on a sample of CD4+ T cells from blood, cultured in vitro. The CDR3 region: CASSLRLAGETQYF. The nucleotide sequence reads as follows: TGTGCCAGCAGCTTACGTCTAGCCGGGGAGACCCAGTACTTC. The full variable domain, completed from the reference TRBV7-6 and TRBJ2-5 proteins outside the CDR3, reads GAGVSQSPRYKVTKRGQDVALRCDPISGHVSLYWYRQALGQGPEFLTYFNYEAQQDKSGLPNDRFSAERPEGSISTLTIQRTEQRDSAMYRCASSLRLAGETQYFGPGTRLLVL.